This T cell receptor beta chain was profiled in a study of blood T cell repertoires in COVID-19. Turning to the study itself: Both acute and convalescent COVID-19 samples were obtained from the United States, Italy and Spain.

Repertoires were generated with immunoSEQ multiplex PCR, while TCRdb's copy carries only in-frame clones and drops some. The table lists under 200,000 clones, approximately 88% of them singletons. This clone was picked up a small number of times. In germline, CDR1 is LNHDA, CDR2 SQIVND (reference sequence). Deletions cut 11 bases from V and 2 bases from J, with 22 bases between. The CDR3 runs to 17 residues. The receptor's source is an older woman with acute or convalescent COVID-19. What was sequenced was peripheral blood. The chain couples TRBV19 to TRBJ1-6, with D uncertain. The CDR3, as DNA: TGTGCCTCAAAGGCCGGGGAGGGCATTACCTATAATTCACCCCTCCACTTT. Its protein is CASKAGEGITYNSPLHF. Looking up the rest from reference TRBV19 and TRBJ1-6 gives the full variable domain: DGGITQSPKYLFRKEGQNVTLSCEQNLNHDAMYWYRQDPGQGLRLIYYSQIVNDFQKGDIAEGYSVSREKKESFPLTVTSAQKNPTAFYLCASKAGEGITYNSPLHFGNGTRLTVT.